The rows below give T cell receptor beta chains drawn from one sample of a study of spatial heterogeneity in lung cancer. MiXCR, applied by TCRdb to the 5' RACE reads, yields one record per CDR3 protein. The data hold about 7,100 distinct CDR3 sequences, with 5.4% observed a single time. The sample was PBMCs, taken at surgery. All receptors derive from a male donor with early-stage non-small cell lung cancer. CDR3s include the opening cysteine and the closing phenylalanine or tryptophan. D genes are given only for firm matches. Size is stated for part of the rows, as once, few or many counts, or as a class when the clone is expanded.

clone size: many; J gene: TRBJ1-1; V gene: TRBV11-2; D gene: .; CDR3 DNA: TGTGCCAGCAGCTCCCCCTGGACAGTTGAAGCTTTCTTT; CDR3 protein: CASSSPWTVEAFF
clone size: many; J gene: TRBJ1-2; V gene: TRBV18; D gene: TRBD1; CDR3 DNA: TGTGCCAGCTCACCTCCGGACAGGGAGGCTGGCGGCTACACCTTC; CDR3 protein: CASSPPDREAGGYTF
clone size: many; J gene: TRBJ2-3; V gene: TRBV10-3; D gene: .; CDR3 DNA: TGTGCCGCCTCGGGCGCAACCCTGCAGTATTTT; CDR3 protein: CAASGATLQYF
clone size: medium-sized; J gene: TRBJ1-2; V gene: TRBV19; D gene: TRBD1; CDR3 DNA: TGTGCCAGTAGTCCCGGACAGGGCCATGGCTACACCTTC; CDR3 protein: CASSPGQGHGYTF
clone size: many; J gene: TRBJ1-5; V gene: TRBV20-1; D gene: TRBD1; CDR3 DNA: TGCAGTGCTAGAGTATGGAGACAGGGAACCAATCAGCCCCAGCATTTT; CDR3 protein: CSARVWRQGTNQPQHF
clone size: few; J gene: TRBJ2-1; V gene: TRBV10-3; D gene: TRBD2; CDR3 DNA: TGTGCCATCAGTGAAGGGGGACTAGCGGGAGGCCAGCAGTTCTTC; CDR3 protein: CAISEGGLAGGQQFF
clone size: .; J gene: TRBJ1-1; V gene: TRBV3-1; D gene: .; CDR3 DNA: TGTGCCAGCAGCCAGTTACTCCAGGGTAATCCCGAAGCTTTCTTT; CDR3 protein: CASSQLLQGNPEAFF
clone size: many; J gene: TRBJ2-3; V gene: TRBV7-9; D gene: .; CDR3 DNA: TGTGCCAGCAGCTTAGATCTCATCGATACGCAGTATTTT; CDR3 protein: CASSLDLIDTQYF
clone size: many; J gene: TRBJ1-5; V gene: TRBV28; D gene: .; CDR3 DNA: TGTGCGAGTAGGCGGGGCATTGGGGAGCCCCAGCATTTT; CDR3 protein: CASRRGIGEPQHF
clone size: few; J gene: TRBJ2-7; V gene: TRBV28; D gene: .; CDR3 DNA: TGTGCCAGCAGTTTTGCGGGGTGGAGGGGCTCCTACGAGCAGTACTTC; CDR3 protein: CASSFAGWRGSYEQYF
clone size: many; J gene: TRBJ1-6; V gene: TRBV4-1; D gene: .; CDR3 DNA: TGCGCCAGCAGCCAGTTTGCGGGTCGCGGGAGTTCACCCCTCCACTTT; CDR3 protein: CASSQFAGRGSSPLHF
clone size: .; J gene: TRBJ2-7; V gene: TRBV4-1; D gene: .; CDR3 DNA: TGCGCCAGCAGCCAAGACGACCCCTCATGGTATGGGCGGGCAAGCTCCTACGAGCAGTACTTC; CDR3 protein: CASSQDDPSWYGRASSYEQYF
clone size: few; J gene: TRBJ2-1; V gene: TRBV7-2; D gene: .; CDR3 DNA: TGTGCCAGCAGACCAGGGGGGGTATCCTACAATGAGCAGTTCTTC; CDR3 protein: CASRPGGVSYNEQFF
clone size: many; J gene: TRBJ1-2; V gene: TRBV7-2; D gene: TRBD1; CDR3 DNA: TGTGCCAGCAGCCTCAGGGGGGGGGCACTTAACTATGGCTACACCTTC; CDR3 protein: CASSLRGGALNYGYTF
clone size: many; J gene: TRBJ2-7; V gene: TRBV5-1; D gene: TRBD1; CDR3 DNA: TGCGCCAGCAGCGGGGGACAGGGCACCCTCGAGCAGTACTTC; CDR3 protein: CASSGGQGTLEQYF
clone size: many; J gene: TRBJ2-3; V gene: TRBV20-1; D gene: TRBD2; CDR3 DNA: TGCAGTCCCGGGACTAGCGGGAGCCCAGATACGCAGTATTTT; CDR3 protein: CSPGTSGSPDTQYF
clone size: many; J gene: TRBJ2-7; V gene: TRBV19; D gene: TRBD1; CDR3 DNA: TGTGCCAGTAGTATTGGGACAGGGACGTACGAGCAGTACTTC; CDR3 protein: CASSIGTGTYEQYF
clone size: .; J gene: TRBJ1-1; V gene: TRBV20-1; D gene: .; CDR3 DNA: TGCAGTGCTAGGCCGCAGGGGAGTGAAGCTTTCTTT; CDR3 protein: CSARPQGSEAFF
clone size: many; J gene: TRBJ2-2; V gene: TRBV12-5; D gene: .; CDR3 DNA: TGTGCTAGTGGTTTGGGAATGAAGGACGGAGCGAACACCGGGGAGCTGTTTTTT; CDR3 protein: CASGLGMKDGANTGELFF
clone size: many; J gene: TRBJ2-7; V gene: TRBV7-2; D gene: .; CDR3 DNA: TGTGCCAGCAGTTTTAGTTTGGCTGAGCAGTACTTC; CDR3 protein: CASSFSLAEQYF
clone size: medium-sized; J gene: TRBJ2-3; V gene: TRBV5-6; D gene: .; CDR3 DNA: TGTGCCAGCAGCTTGGAAGTGGGGGGCACAGATACGCAGTATTTT; CDR3 protein: CASSLEVGGTDTQYF
clone size: many; J gene: TRBJ1-2; V gene: TRBV27; D gene: .; CDR3 DNA: TGTGCCAGCAGTTCACTCGACAGTCTATATGGCTACACCTTC; CDR3 protein: CASSSLDSLYGYTF
clone size: few; J gene: TRBJ1-1; V gene: TRBV7-2; D gene: .; CDR3 DNA: TGTGCCAGCAGCTTAGTGGGAAATACTGAAGCTTTCTTT; CDR3 protein: CASSLVGNTEAFF
clone size: many; J gene: TRBJ1-1; V gene: TRBV6-5; D gene: TRBD1; CDR3 DNA: TGTGCCAGCAGAACGGGACAGGCGAACACTGAAGCTTTCTTT; CDR3 protein: CASRTGQANTEAFF
clone size: many; J gene: TRBJ2-1; V gene: TRBV28; D gene: .; CDR3 DNA: TGTGCCAGCAGTCCCCATCGACTAGGAGGTGTTGAGCAGTTCTTC; CDR3 protein: CASSPHRLGGVEQFF
clone size: few; J gene: TRBJ2-1; V gene: TRBV20-1; D gene: .; CDR3 DNA: TGCAGTGCTAGGTCACTCGTAAATGAGCAGTTCTTC; CDR3 protein: CSARSLVNEQFF
clone size: many; J gene: TRBJ1-1; V gene: TRBV7-9; D gene: .; CDR3 DNA: TGTGCCAGCGTCAGGTGGGAAACTGAAGCTTTCTTT; CDR3 protein: CASVRWETEAFF
clone size: many; J gene: TRBJ1-6; V gene: TRBV27; D gene: .; CDR3 DNA: TGTGCCAGCAGTGGTACAGGGCGTTCACCCCTCCACTTT; CDR3 protein: CASSGTGRSPLHF
clone size: few; J gene: TRBJ1-3; V gene: TRBV7-6; D gene: .; CDR3 DNA: TGTGCCAGCAGCCCCTCTGGAAACACCATATATTTT; CDR3 protein: CASSPSGNTIYF
clone size: many; J gene: TRBJ2-7; V gene: TRBV27; D gene: TRBD1; CDR3 DNA: TGTGCCAGCAGTCCAAAACCGGGACAGGGAGGCCTCGAGCAGTACTTC; CDR3 protein: CASSPKPGQGGLEQYF
clone size: medium-sized; J gene: TRBJ2-1; V gene: TRBV10-2; D gene: TRBD2; CDR3 DNA: TGCGCCAGCAGTGAGAAGGCGGGAGTAGATTACAATGAGCAGTTCTTC; CDR3 protein: CASSEKAGVDYNEQFF
clone size: .; J gene: TRBJ1-2; V gene: TRBV27; D gene: .; CDR3 DNA: TGTGCCAGCAGCGAAGGACGGGACTATGGCTACACCTTC; CDR3 protein: CASSEGRDYGYTF
clone size: many; J gene: TRBJ2-7; V gene: TRBV28; D gene: TRBD2; CDR3 DNA: TGTGCCAGCAGTTTAAGGACGGGGGAGGGCCCTGACTACGAGCAGTACTTC; CDR3 protein: CASSLRTGEGPDYEQYF
clone size: few; J gene: TRBJ2-3; V gene: TRBV12-3/TRBV12-4; D gene: TRBD1; CDR3 DNA: TGTGCCAGCAGAAGACGGACAGGGGGTTTGACAGATACGCAGTATTTT; CDR3 protein: CASRRRTGGLTDTQYF
clone size: many; J gene: TRBJ1-2; V gene: TRBV27; D gene: .; CDR3 DNA: TGTGCCAGCAGGTGGGCAGGGAATCGCGATCTGCATGGCTACACCTTC; CDR3 protein: CASRWAGNRDLHGYTF
clone size: many; J gene: TRBJ2-3; V gene: TRBV2; D gene: .; CDR3 DNA: TGTGCCAGCACGGGCACAGATACGCAGTATTTT; CDR3 protein: CASTGTDTQYF
clone size: many; J gene: TRBJ2-1; V gene: TRBV7-8; D gene: .; CDR3 DNA: TGTGCCAGCAGATTCGGGGGCTCCTACAATGAGCAGTTCTTC; CDR3 protein: CASRFGGSYNEQFF
clone size: many; J gene: TRBJ2-7; V gene: TRBV29-1; D gene: TRBD1; CDR3 DNA: TGCAGCGTTGCTAAGCCGGGACAGAGCTACGAGCAGTACTTC; CDR3 protein: CSVAKPGQSYEQYF
clone size: medium-sized; J gene: TRBJ1-1; V gene: TRBV28; D gene: .; CDR3 DNA: TGTGCCAGCAGTACCCATGACGGATACACTGAAGCTTTCTTT; CDR3 protein: CASSTHDGYTEAFF
clone size: many; J gene: TRBJ1-2; V gene: TRBV7-9; D gene: .; CDR3 DNA: TGTGCCAGCAGCTTAGGAGTCAGCTATGGCTACACCTTC; CDR3 protein: CASSLGVSYGYTF